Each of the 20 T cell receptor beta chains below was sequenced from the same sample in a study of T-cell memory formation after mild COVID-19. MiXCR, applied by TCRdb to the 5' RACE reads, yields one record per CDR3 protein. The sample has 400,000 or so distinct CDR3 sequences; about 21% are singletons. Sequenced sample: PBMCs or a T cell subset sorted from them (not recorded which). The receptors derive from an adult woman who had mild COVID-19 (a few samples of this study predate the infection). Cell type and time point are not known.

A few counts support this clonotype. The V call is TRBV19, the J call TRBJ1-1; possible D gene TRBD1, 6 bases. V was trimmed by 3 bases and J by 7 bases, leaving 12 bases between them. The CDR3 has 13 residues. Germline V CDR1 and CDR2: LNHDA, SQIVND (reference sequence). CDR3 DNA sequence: TGTGCCAGTAGTATGGTTGGGGGACATGAAGCTTTCTTT. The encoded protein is CASSMVGGHEAFF.

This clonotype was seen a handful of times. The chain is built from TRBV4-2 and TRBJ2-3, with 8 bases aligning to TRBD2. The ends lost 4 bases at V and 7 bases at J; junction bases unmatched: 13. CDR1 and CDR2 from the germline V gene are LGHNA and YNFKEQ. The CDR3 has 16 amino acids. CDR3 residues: CASSPRLSGGVYTQYF. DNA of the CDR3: TGTGCCAGCAGCCCTCGGCTGAGCGGGGGAGTTTATACGCAGTATTTT.

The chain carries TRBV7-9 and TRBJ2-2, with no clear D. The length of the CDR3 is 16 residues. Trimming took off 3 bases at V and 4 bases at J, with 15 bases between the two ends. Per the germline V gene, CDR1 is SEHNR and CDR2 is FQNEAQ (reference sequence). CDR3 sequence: CASSFSGVISTGELFF. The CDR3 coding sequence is TGTGCCAGCAGCTTTTCGGGTGTCATCTCCACCGGGGAGCTGTTTTTT.

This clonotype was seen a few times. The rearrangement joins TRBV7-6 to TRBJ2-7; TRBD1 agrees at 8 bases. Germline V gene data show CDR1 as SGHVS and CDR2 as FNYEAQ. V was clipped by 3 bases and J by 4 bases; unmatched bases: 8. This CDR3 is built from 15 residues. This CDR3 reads CASSLDGTGFYEQYF. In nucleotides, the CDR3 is TGTGCCAGCAGCTTGGATGGGACAGGATTTTACGAGCAGTACTTC. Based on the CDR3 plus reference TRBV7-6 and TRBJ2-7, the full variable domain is GAGVSQSPRYKVTKRGQDVALRCDPISGHVSLYWYRQALGQGPEFLTYFNYEAQQDKSGLPNDRFSAERPEGSISTLTIQRTEQRDSAMYRCASSLDGTGFYEQYFGPGTRLTVT.

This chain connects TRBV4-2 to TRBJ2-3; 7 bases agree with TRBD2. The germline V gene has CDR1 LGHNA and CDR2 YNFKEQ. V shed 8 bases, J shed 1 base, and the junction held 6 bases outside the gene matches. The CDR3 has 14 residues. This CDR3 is CASGNGRGTDTQYF. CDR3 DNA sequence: TGTGCCAGCGGAAATGGGAGGGGCACAGATACGCAGTATTTT.

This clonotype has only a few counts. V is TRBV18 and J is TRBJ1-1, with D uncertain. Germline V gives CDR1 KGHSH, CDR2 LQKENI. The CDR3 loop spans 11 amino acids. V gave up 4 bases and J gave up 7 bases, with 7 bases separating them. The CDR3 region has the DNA TGTGCCAGCTCACGGGGAGATGAAGCTTTCTTT. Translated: CASSRGDEAFF.

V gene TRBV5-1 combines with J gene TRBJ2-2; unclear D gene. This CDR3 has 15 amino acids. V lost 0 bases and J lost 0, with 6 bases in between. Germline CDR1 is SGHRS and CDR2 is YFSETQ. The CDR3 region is CASSLEKTNTGELFF. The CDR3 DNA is TGCGCCAGCAGCTTGGAGAAAACGAACACCGGGGAGCTGTTTTTT.

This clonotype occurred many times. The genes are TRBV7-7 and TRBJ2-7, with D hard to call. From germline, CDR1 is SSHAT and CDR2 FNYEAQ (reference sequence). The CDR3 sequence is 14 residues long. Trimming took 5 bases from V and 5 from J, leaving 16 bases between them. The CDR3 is CASSIDWPSNEQYF. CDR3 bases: TGTGCCAGCAGCATTGACTGGCCCTCGAACGAGCAGTACTTC.

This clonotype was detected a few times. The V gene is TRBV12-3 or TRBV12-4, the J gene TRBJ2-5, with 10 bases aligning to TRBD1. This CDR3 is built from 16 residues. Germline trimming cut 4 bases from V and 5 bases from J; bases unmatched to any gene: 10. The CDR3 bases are TGTGCCAGCAGTTCCCTGACAGGGGGCCCTTTGGAGACCCAGTACTTC. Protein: CASSSLTGGPLETQYF.

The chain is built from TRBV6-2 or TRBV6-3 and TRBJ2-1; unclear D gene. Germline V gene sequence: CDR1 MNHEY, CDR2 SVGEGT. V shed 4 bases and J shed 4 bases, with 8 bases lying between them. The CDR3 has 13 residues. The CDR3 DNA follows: TGTGCCAGCAGTTCGCAGGCATACAATGAGCAGTTCTTC. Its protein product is CASSSQAYNEQFF.

In DNA form, the CDR3 reads TGCGCCAGCAGCCAAGGGAACAGGGCCCGGAACAATCAGCCCCAGCATTTT. Its translation is CASSQGNRARNNQPQHF. The chain employs TRBV4-1 and TRBJ1-5, with a possible D match to TRBD1 (6 bases). The V end was cut by 1 base, the J end by 3 bases, with 16 bases between. CDR1 MGHRA and CDR2 YSYEKL come from the germline V gene. The CDR3 runs 17 residues.

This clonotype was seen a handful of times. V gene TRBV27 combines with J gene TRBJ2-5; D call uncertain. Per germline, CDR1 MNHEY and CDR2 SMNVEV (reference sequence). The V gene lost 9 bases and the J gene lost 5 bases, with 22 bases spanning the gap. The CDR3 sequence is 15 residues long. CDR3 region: CASESLGLGSETQYF. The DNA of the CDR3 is TGTGCCAGTGAATCCCTGGGATTGGGTTCGGAGACCCAGTACTTC.

The chain's CDR3 is CASSAPGGKSYEQYF. The CDR3 DNA reads as TGTGCCAGCAGCGCCCCAGGGGGTAAATCCTACGAGCAGTACTTC. The V and J genes are TRBV9 and TRBJ2-7, with 7 nucleotides matching TRBD1. Germline V lookup: CDR1 SGDLS, CDR2 YYNGEE. V was clipped by 3 bases and J by 1 base; unmatched bases: 7. The CDR3 runs to 15 residues.

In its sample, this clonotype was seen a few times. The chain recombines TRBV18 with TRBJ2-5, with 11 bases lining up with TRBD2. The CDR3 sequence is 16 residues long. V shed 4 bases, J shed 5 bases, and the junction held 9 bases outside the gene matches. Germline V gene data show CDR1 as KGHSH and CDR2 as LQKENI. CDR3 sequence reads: CASSRKTSGVGETQYF. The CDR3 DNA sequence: TGTGCCAGCTCACGCAAGACTAGCGGGGTTGGGGAGACCCAGTACTTC.

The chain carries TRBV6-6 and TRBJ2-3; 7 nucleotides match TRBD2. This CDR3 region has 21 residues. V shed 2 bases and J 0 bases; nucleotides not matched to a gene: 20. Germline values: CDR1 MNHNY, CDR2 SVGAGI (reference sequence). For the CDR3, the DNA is TGTGCCAGCAGTTACGGGATGTGGTCAGCGGGAAACCTACCTAGCACAGATACGCAGTATTTT. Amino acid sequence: CASSYGMWSAGNLPSTDTQYF.

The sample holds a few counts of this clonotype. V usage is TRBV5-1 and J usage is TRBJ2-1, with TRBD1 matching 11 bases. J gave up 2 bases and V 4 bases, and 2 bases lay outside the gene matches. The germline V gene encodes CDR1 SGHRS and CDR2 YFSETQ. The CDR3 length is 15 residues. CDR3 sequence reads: CASSPGQGAYNEQFF. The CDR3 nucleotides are TGCGCCAGCAGCCCGGGACAGGGGGCCTACAATGAGCAGTTCTTC. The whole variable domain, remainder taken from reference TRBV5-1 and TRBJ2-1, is KAGVTQTPRYLIKTRGQQVTLSCSPISGHRSVSWYQQTPGQGLQFLFEYFSETQRNKGNFPGRFSGRQFSNSRSEMNVSTLELGDSALYLCASSPGQGAYNEQFFGPGTRLTVL.

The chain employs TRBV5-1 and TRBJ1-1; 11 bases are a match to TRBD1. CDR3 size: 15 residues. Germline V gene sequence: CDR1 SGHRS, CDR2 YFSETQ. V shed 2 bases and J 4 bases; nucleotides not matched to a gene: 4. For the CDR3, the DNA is TGCGCCAGCAGCTTCGGGACAGGGGGTACCACTGAAGCTTTCTTT. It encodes CASSFGTGGTTEAFF.

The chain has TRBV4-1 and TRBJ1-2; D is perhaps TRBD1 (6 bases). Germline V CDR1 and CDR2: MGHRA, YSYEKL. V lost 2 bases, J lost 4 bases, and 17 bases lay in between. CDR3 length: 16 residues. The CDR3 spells CASSQLPGGGSYGYTF. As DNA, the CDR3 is TGCGCCAGCAGCCAACTTCCGGGAGGGGGAAGCTATGGCTACACCTTC.

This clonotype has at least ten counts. Here the CDR3 DNA reads TGCGCCAGCAGCTTGGGATCCTACAATGAGCAGTTCTTC. Translation: CASSLGSYNEQFF. V gene TRBV5-1 combines with J gene TRBJ2-1, with D unclear. The CDR3 totals 13 residues. The germline V gene has CDR1 SGHRS and CDR2 YFSETQ. The germline V and J ends were trimmed by 0 bases and 1 base, with 2 bases remaining between them.

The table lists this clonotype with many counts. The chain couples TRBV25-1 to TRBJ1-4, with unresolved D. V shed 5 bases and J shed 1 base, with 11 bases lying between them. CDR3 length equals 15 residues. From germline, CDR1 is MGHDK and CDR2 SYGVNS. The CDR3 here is CASSQRTGTNEKLFF. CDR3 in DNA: TGTGCCAGCAGTCAAAGGACGGGAACTAATGAAAAACTGTTTTTT.